The rows below give T cell receptor beta chains drawn from one sample of a study of shared clonotypes between healthy human individuals. Clones were read by immunoSEQ multiplex PCR, and TCRdb kept only the in-frame ones, dropping some. Of approximately 2.1 million clones listed, about 92% are singletons. Sequenced material: naive CD4+ T cells from PBMCs. The receptor set was obtained from a man younger than 35 in good health. Some clones in this sample may be carry-over from other donors' samples. Both conserved end residues are part of each CDR3. Fields, in order: V gene, J gene, clone size, D gene, CDR3 protein, CDR3 DNA. The D gene is left open where the match is weak. Rows may omit the clone size; those that give it use once, few, many or a size class.

>TRBV11-2|TRBJ1-2|-|TRBD1
CASSWGRGPNYGYTF
TGTGCCAGCAGCTGGGGTAGGGGGCCTAACTATGGCTACACCTTC
>TRBV28|TRBJ1-1|-|-
CASSTPGGLDTEAFF
TGTGCCAGCAGTACACCGGGGGGATTGGACACTGAAGCTTTCTTT
>TRBV30|TRBJ1-4|-|-
CAWSVLWRDLGGGGTNEKLFF
TGTGCCTGGAGTGTACTCTGGAGAGACCTGGGGGGAGGTGGAACTAATGAAAAACTGTTTTTT
>TRBV28|TRBJ2-3|-|-
CASSFQRTQYF
TGTGCCAGCAGTTTTCAGCGGACGCAGTATTTT
>TRBV9|TRBJ2-7|-|TRBD1
CASSVGSWTGPLEQYF
TGTGCCAGCAGCGTAGGCTCATGGACAGGTCCCCTCGAGCAGTACTTC
>TRBV7-8|TRBJ2-3|-|TRBD2
CASSLGGPSGITDTQYF
TGTGCCAGCAGCTTAGGGGGACCTAGCGGGATCACAGATACGCAGTATTTT
>TRBV4-3|TRBJ2-7|-|-
CASSQGPGTYYEQYF
TGCGCCAGCAGCCAAGGCCCCGGGACATATTACGAGCAGTACTTC
>TRBV28|TRBJ2-7|-|-
CASSFPPVNEQYF
TGTGCCAGCAGTTTCCCACCCGTGAACGAGCAGTACTTC
>TRBV7-9|TRBJ2-3|-|TRBD2
CASSQAGGPLHTQYF
TGTGCCAGCAGCCAAGCGGGAGGCCCACTCCATACGCAGTATTTT
>TRBV4-1|TRBJ2-1|-|TRBD2
CASSPGASGGSYNEQFF
TGCGCCAGCAGCCCCGGGGCTAGCGGGGGTTCCTACAATGAGCAGTTCTTC
>TRBV7-9|TRBJ2-7|-|-
CASSLGLIGGGTYEQYF
TGTGCCAGCAGCTTAGGACTTATCGGGGGCGGCACCTACGAGCAGTACTTC
>TRBV30|TRBJ1-2|-|-
CAWRTVPPGHGYTF
TGTGCCTGGAGGACCGTCCCTCCGGGCCATGGCTACACCTTC
>TRBV6-1|TRBJ2-2|-|-
CASSLSAGELFF
TGTGCCAGCAGTCTGAGCGCCGGGGAGCTGTTTTTT
>TRBV9|TRBJ1-2|-|-
CASSADSLGMNGYTF
TGTGCCAGCAGCGCCGACAGCCTAGGAATGAATGGCTACACCTTC
>TRBV11-3|TRBJ2-7|-|TRBD2
CASSLGSTSGSTTDEQYF
TGTGCCAGCAGCTTAGGGTCGACTAGCGGGAGCACAACGGACGAGCAGTACTTC
>TRBV6-6|TRBJ1-5|-|-
CASTNPGGGEPQHF
TGTGCCAGCACCAACCCCGGTGGGGGGGAACCCCAGCATTTT
>TRBV5-1|TRBJ2-1|-|-
CASSPSGNEQFF
TGCGCCAGCAGCCCCTCTGGAAATGAGCAGTTCTTC
>TRBV28|TRBJ2-5|-|TRBD1
CASSPPGGEETQYF
TGTGCCAGCAGCCCCCCAGGGGGAGAAGAGACCCAGTACTTC
>TRBV7-9|TRBJ2-1|-|-
CASSFRGDEQFF
TGTGCCAGCAGCTTTAGGGGGGATGAGCAGTTCTTC
>TRBV19|TRBJ1-3|-|-
CASGPLGDTIYF
TGTGCCAGTGGACCACTTGGTGACACCATATATTTT
>TRBV5-4|TRBJ2-3|-|TRBD2
CASSPGGGDKDTQYF
TGTGCCAGCAGCCCGGGGGGAGGTGACAAAGATACGCAGTATTTT
>TRBV4-2|TRBJ1-2|-|TRBD1
CASSRGEGAANYGYTF
TGTGCCAGCAGCCGGGGGGAGGGGGCGGCTAACTATGGCTACACCTTC
>TRBV28|TRBJ1-2|-|-
CASTRRLQGSYGYTF
TGTGCCAGCACCCGACGTCTACAGGGCAGCTATGGCTACACCTTC
>TRBV28|TRBJ2-7|-|TRBD2
CASRVGSGISSYEQYF
TGTGCCAGCAGGGTAGGCAGCGGGATTAGCTCCTACGAGCAGTACTTC
>TRBV18|TRBJ2-2|once|-
CASSPRGNQRGTGELFF
TGTGCCAGCTCACCTAGAGGTAATCAGCGCGGCACCGGGGAGCTGTTTTTT
>TRBV19|TRBJ2-3|-|TRBD2
CASSRLAGTDTQYF
TGTGCCAGTAGTAGACTAGCGGGCACAGATACGCAGTATTTT
>TRBV5-1|TRBJ2-1|-|TRBD2
CASSSTSGRANEQFF
TGCGCCAGCAGCTCGACTAGCGGGAGGGCCAATGAGCAGTTCTTC
>TRBV28|TRBJ1-2|-|-
CASSPRGRGSYGYTF
TGTGCCAGCAGTCCCCGTGGCAGGGGAAGCTATGGCTACACCTTC
>TRBV10-3|TRBJ2-2|-|TRBD2
CAIGDLREGTGELFF
TGTGCCATCGGGGATCTGCGGGAGGGCACCGGGGAGCTGTTTTTT
>TRBV2|TRBJ2-1|-|TRBD2
CASSAPSGLSYNEQFF
TGTGCCAGCAGTGCTCCTAGCGGGCTTTCCTACAATGAGCAGTTCTTC
>TRBV5-8|TRBJ1-2|-|-
CASSSGRRGGAYGYTF
TGTGCCAGCAGCTCGGGTCGTCGGGGGGGAGCCTATGGCTACACCTTC
>TRBV7-2|TRBJ1-3|-|-
CASSLSTGTPLTIYF
TGTGCCAGCAGCCTTTCGACCGGGACCCCTCTAACCATATATTTT
>TRBV28|TRBJ2-3|-|TRBD2
CASSLVAGDVDTQYF
TGTGCCAGCAGTTTAGTAGCGGGAGACGTAGATACGCAGTATTTT
>TRBV5-4|TRBJ2-5|-|-
CASSLAQRETQYF
TGTGCCAGCAGCTTAGCCCAACGGGAGACCCAGTACTTC
>TRBV19|TRBJ2-3|once|-
CASSRDNRADTQYF
TGTGCCAGTAGTAGGGATAATAGGGCAGATACGCAGTATTTT
>TRBV19|TRBJ1-5|-|-
CASSIDGDQPQHF
TGTGCCAGTAGTATAGATGGGGACCAGCCCCAGCATTTT
>TRBV5-1|TRBJ2-7|-|TRBD1
CASSQGAELTYEQYF
TGCGCCAGCAGCCAGGGGGCAGAATTAACCTACGAGCAGTACTTC
>TRBV2|TRBJ2-2|-|-
CASLWTENTGELFF
TGTGCCAGCCTCTGGACGGAGAACACCGGGGAGCTGTTTTTT
>TRBV18|TRBJ2-6|-|-
CASSPSGTTGANVLTF
TGTGCCAGCTCACCATCCGGGACAACCGGGGCCAACGTCCTGACTTTC
>TRBV28|TRBJ1-1|-|-
CATKTGSRRGAEAFF
TGTGCCACGAAGACAGGCTCTCGTCGTGGGGCTGAAGCTTTCTTT